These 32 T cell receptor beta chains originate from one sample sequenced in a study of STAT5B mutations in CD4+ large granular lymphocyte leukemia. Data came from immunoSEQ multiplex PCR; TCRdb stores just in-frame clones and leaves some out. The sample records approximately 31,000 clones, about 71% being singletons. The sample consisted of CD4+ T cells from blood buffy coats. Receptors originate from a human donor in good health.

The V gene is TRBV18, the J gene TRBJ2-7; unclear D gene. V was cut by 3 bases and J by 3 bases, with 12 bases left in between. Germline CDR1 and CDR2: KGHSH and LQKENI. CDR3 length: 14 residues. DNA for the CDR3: TGTGCCAGCTCACCCTCGATCGGTGGCTACGAGCAGTACTTC. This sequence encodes CASSPSIGGYEQYF.

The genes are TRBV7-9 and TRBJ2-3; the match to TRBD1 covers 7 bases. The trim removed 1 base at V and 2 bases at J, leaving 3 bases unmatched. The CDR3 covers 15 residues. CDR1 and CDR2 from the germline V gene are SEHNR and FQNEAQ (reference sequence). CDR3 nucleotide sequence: TGTGCCAGCAGCTTAGGCGACAGGGTCACAGATACGCAGTATTTT. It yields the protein CASSLGDRVTDTQYF.

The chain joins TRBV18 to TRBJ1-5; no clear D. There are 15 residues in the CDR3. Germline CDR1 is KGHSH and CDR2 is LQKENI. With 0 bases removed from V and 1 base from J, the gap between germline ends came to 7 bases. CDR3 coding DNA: TGTGCCAGCTCACCACCGTTAAGCAGCAATCAGCCCCAGCATTTT. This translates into CASSPPLSSNQPQHF.

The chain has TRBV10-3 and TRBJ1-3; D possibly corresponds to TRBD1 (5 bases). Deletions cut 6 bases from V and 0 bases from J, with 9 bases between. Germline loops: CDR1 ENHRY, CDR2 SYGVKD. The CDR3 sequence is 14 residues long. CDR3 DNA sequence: TGTGCCATCAGCGGGACTAGCTCTGGAAACACCATATATTTT. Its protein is CAISGTSSGNTIYF.

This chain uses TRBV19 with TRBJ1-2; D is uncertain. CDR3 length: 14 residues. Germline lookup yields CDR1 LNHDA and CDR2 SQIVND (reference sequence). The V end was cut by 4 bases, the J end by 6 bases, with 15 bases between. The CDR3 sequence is CASSTTGLGNGYTF. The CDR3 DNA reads TGTGCCAGTAGTACAACGGGCCTCGGCAATGGCTACACCTTC.

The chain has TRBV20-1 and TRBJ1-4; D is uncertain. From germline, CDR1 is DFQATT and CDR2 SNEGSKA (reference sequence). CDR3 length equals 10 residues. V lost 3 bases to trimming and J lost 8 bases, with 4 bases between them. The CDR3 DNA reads TGCAGTGCTAGGGGCGAAAAACTGTTTTTT. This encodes CSARGEKLFF.

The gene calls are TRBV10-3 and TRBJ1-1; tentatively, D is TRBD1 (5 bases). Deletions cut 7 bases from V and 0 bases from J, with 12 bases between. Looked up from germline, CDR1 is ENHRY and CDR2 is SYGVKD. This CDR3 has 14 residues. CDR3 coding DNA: TGTGCCATCAAGAAGACAGTGATGAACACTGAAGCTTTCTTT. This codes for CAIKKTVMNTEAFF.

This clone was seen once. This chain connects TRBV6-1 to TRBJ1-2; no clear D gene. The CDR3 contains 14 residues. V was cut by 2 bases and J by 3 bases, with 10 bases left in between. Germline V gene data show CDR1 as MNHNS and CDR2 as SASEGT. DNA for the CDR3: TGTGCCAGCAGTGAAAGTCGGGCAGACTATGGCTACACCTTC. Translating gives CASSESRADYGYTF.

In DNA form, the CDR3 reads TGTGCCAGCAGCGGGGGGTTCGGGGGCCGAGTCACAGATACGCAGTATTTT. Translating it yields CASSGGFGGRVTDTQYF. The chain is built from TRBV9 and TRBJ2-3; D may be TRBD1 or TRBD2 (6 bases each). Germline-derived CDR1 and CDR2 are SGDLS and YYNGEE. The germline V and J ends were trimmed by 3 bases and 2 bases, with 19 bases remaining between them. The CDR3 has 17 residues.

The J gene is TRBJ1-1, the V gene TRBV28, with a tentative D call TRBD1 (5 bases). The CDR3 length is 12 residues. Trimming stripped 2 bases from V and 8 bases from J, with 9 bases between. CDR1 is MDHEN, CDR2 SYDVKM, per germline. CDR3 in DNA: TGTGCCAGCAGTTTACTTGGGACCGAAGCTTTCTTT. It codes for CASSLLGTEAFF.

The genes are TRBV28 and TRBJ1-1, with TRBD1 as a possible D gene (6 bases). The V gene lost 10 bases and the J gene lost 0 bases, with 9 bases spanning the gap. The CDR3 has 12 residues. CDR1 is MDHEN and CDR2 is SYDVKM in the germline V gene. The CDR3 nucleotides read TGTGCCACCAACAGGGTGAACACTGAAGCTTTCTTT. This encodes CATNRVNTEAFF.

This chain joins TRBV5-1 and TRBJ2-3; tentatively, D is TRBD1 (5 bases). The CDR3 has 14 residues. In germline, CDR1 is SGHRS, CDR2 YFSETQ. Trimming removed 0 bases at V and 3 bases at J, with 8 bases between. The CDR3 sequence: CASSLARGTDTQYF. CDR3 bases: TGCGCCAGCAGCTTGGCAAGGGGTACAGATACGCAGTATTTT. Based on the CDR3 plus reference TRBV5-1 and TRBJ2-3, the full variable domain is KAGVTQTPRYLIKTRGQQVTLSCSPISGHRSVSWYQQTPGQGLQFLFEYFSETQRNKGNFPGRFSGRQFSNSRSEMNVSTLELGDSALYLCASSLARGTDTQYFGPGTRLTVL.

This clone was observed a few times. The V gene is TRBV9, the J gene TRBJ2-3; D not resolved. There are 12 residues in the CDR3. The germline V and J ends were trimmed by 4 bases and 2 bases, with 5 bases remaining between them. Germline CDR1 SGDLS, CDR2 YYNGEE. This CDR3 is CASSPTTDTQYF. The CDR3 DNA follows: TGTGCCAGCAGCCCAACCACAGATACGCAGTATTTT.

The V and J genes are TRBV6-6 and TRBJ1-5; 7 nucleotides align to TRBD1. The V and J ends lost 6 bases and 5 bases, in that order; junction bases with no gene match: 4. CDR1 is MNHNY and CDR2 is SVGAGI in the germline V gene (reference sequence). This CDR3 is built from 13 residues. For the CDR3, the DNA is TGTGCCAGCAGCGGACAGGCGGATCAGCCCCAGCATTTT. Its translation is CASSGQADQPQHF.

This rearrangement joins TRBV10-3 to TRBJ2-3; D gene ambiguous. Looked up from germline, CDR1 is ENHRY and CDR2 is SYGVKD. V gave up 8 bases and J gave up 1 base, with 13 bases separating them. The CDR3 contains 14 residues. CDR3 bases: TGTGCCATCCGATACACGCAGGGCACAGATACGCAGTATTTT. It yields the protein CAIRYTQGTDTQYF.

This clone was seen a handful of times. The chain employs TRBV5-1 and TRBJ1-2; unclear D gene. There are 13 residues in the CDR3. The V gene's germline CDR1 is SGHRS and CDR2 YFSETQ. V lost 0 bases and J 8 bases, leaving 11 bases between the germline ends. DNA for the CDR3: TGCGCCAGCAGCTTGGAAGACATAAGGGGCTACACCTTC. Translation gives CASSLEDIRGYTF. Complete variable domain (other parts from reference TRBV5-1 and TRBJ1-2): KAGVTQTPRYLIKTRGQQVTLSCSPISGHRSVSWYQQTPGQGLQFLFEYFSETQRNKGNFPGRFSGRQFSNSRSEMNVSTLELGDSALYLCASSLEDIRGYTFGSGTRLTVV.

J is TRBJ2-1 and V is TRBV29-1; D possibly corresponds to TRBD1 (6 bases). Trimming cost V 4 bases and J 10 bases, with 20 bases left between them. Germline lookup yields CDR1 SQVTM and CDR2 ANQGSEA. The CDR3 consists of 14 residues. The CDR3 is CSVAPSRGLIEQFF. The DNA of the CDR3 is TGCAGCGTTGCCCCATCCAGGGGTCTGATAGAGCAGTTCTTC.

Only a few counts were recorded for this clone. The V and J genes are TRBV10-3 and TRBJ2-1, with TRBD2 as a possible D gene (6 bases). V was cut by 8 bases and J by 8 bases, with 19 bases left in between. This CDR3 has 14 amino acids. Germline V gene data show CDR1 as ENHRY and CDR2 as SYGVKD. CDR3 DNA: TGTGCCATCGGCCCTGAGGGGACTTACGATGAGCAGTTCTTC. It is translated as CAIGPEGTYDEQFF.

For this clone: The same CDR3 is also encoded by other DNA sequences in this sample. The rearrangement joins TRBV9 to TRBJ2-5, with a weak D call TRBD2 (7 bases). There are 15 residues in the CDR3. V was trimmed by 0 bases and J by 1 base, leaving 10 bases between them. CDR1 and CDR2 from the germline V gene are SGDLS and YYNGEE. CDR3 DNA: TGTGCCAGCAGCGTAGGGGGGGGGCGCCAAGAGACCCAGTACTTC. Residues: CASSVGGGRQETQYF.

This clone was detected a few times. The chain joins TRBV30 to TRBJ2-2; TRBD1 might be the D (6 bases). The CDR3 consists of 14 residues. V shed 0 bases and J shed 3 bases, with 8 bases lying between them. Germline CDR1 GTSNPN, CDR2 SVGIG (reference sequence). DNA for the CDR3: TGTGCCTGGAGTGTGAGGGGGTACACCGGGGAGCTGTTTTTT. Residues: CAWSVRGYTGELFF.

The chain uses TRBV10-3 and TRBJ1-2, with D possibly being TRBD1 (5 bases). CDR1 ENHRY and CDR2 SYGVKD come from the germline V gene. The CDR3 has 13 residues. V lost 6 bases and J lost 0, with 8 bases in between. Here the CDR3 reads CAISTGSNYGYTF. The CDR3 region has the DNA TGTGCCATCAGCACAGGATCTAACTATGGCTACACCTTC.

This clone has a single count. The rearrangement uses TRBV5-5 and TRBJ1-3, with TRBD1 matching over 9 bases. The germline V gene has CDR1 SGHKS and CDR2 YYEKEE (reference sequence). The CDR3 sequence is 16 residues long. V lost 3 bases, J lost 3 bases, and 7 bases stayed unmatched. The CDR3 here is CASSSLQGAGGNTIYF. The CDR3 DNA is TGTGCCAGCAGCTCACTACAGGGGGCCGGTGGAAACACCATATATTTT. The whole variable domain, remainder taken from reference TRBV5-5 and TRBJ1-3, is DAGVTQSPTHLIKTRGQQVTLRCSPISGHKSVSWYQQVLGQGPQFIFQYYEKEERGRGNFPDRFSARQFPNYSSELNVNALLLGDSALYLCASSSLQGAGGNTIYFGEGSWLTVV.

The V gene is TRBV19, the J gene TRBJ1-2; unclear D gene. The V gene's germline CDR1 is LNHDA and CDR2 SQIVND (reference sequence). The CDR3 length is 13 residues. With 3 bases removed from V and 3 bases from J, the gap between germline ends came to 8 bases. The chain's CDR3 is CASSIGQHYGYTF. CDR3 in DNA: TGTGCCAGTAGTATCGGGCAGCACTATGGCTACACCTTC.

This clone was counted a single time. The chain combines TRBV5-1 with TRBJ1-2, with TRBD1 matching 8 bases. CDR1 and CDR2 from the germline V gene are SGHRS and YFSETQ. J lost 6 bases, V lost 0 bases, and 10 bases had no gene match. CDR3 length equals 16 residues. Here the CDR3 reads CASSLAIGQGRDGYTF. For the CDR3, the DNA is TGCGCCAGCAGCTTGGCCATTGGACAGGGCCGCGATGGCTACACCTTC. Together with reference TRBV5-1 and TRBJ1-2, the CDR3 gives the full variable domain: KAGVTQTPRYLIKTRGQQVTLSCSPISGHRSVSWYQQTPGQGLQFLFEYFSETQRNKGNFPGRFSGRQFSNSRSEMNVSTLELGDSALYLCASSLAIGQGRDGYTFGSGTRLTVV.

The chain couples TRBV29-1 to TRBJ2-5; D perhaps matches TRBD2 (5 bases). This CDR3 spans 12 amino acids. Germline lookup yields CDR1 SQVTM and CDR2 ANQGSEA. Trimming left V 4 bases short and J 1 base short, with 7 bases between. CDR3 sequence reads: CSVVGVQETQYF. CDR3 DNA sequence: TGCAGCGTTGTCGGGGTCCAAGAGACCCAGTACTTC.

CDR3 loop: CASSLVLGTSGNQETQYF. In DNA form, the CDR3 reads TGTGCCAGCAGCTTAGTTTTAGGGACTAGCGGGAACCAAGAGACCCAGTACTTC. The chain combines TRBV7-2 with TRBJ2-5; 13 nucleotides match TRBD2. V dropped 1 base and J dropped 0; count of bases not matched to a gene: 5. Germline loops: CDR1 SGHTA, CDR2 FQGNSA. The length of the CDR3 is 18 residues.

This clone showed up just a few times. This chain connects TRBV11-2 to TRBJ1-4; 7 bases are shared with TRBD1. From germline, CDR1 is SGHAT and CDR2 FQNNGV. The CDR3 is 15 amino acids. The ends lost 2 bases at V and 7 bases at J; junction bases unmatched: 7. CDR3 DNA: TGTGCCAGCAGCTTACGCGGACAGGAAGCTGAAAAACTGTTTTTT. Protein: CASSLRGQEAEKLFF.

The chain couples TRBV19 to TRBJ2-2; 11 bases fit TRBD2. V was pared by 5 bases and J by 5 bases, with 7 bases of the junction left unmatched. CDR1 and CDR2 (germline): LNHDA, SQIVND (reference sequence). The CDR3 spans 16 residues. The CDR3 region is CASSPGLAGLTGELFF. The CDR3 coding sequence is TGTGCCAGTAGTCCTGGACTAGCGGGCTTGACCGGGGAGCTGTTTTTT.

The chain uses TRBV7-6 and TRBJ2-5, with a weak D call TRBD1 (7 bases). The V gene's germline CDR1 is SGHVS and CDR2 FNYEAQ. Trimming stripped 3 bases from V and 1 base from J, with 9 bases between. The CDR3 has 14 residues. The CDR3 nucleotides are TGTGCCAGCAGCTTTCAGGGGGGCCAAGAGACCCAGTACTTC. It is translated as CASSFQGGQETQYF. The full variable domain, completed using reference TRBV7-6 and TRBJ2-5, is GAGVSQSPRYKVTKRGQDVALRCDPISGHVSLYWYRQALGQGPEFLTYFNYEAQQDKSGLPNDRFSAERPEGSISTLTIQRTEQRDSAMYRCASSFQGGQETQYFGPGTRLLVL.

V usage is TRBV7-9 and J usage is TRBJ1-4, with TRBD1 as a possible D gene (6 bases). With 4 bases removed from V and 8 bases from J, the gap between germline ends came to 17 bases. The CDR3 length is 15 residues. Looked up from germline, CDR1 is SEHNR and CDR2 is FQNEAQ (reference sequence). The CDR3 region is CASSSTGWGAEKLFF. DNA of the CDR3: TGTGCCAGCAGCTCCACAGGGTGGGGCGCGGAAAAACTGTTTTTT.

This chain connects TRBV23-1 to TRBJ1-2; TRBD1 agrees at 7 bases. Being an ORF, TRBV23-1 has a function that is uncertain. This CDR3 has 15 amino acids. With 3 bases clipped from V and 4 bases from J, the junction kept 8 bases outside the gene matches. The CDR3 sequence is CASSHDSRQGYGYTF. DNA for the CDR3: TGCGCCAGCAGTCACGATTCCAGACAGGGCTATGGCTACACCTTC.

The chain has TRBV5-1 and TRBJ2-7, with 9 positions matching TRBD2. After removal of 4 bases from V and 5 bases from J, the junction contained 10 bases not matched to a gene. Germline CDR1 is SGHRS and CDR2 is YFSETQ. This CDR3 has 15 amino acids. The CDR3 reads CASSREGGGVNEQYF. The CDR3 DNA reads TGCGCCAGCAGCCGGGAGGGCGGGGGGGTAAACGAGCAGTACTTC.